A selection of T cell receptor beta chains follows, all from one sample in a study of T cell repertoires in cytomegalovirus infection. TCRdb passed the reads through MiXCR, listing each CDR3 protein once. The table lists some 200,000 distinct CDR3 sequences, roughly 9% of them singletons. The sequenced sample consisted of PBMCs. These receptors were obtained from a human donor in good health (CMV status not recorded). Some clones in this sample may be carry-over from other donors' samples. Both conserved end residues are part of each CDR3. Fields, in order: CDR3 protein, CDR3 DNA, J gene, D gene, V gene, clone size, CDR3 length. A D gene is named only where the DNA matches it firmly. Expanded clones are given a class, and other clones once, few, many or no size at all.

CATSRLAGSYEQYF TGTGCCACCAGCAGGCTAGCGGGATCCTACGAGCAGTACTTC TRBJ2-7 TRBD2 TRBV15 - 14
CASSLDPGQVTDTQYF TGTGCCAGCAGTTTGGATCCGGGACAGGTTACAGATACGCAGTATTTT TRBJ2-3 TRBD1 TRBV27 many 16
CASRPSPIGPLHF TGTGCCAGCCGACCATCCCCCATAGGACCCCTCCACTTT TRBJ1-6 - TRBV2 many 13
CASSAATAGPTIYF TGTGCCAGCAGCGCCGCTACGGCGGGTCCCACCATATATTTT TRBJ1-3 - TRBV7-2 many 14
CASSQGRYQETQYF TGTGCCAGCAGCCAAGGCCGGTACCAAGAGACCCAGTACTTC TRBJ2-5 - TRBV3-1 - 14
CASSDTGTSTKTQYF TGTGCCAGCAGTGATACTGGGACTAGCACCAAGACCCAGTACTTC TRBJ2-5 TRBD2 TRBV2 many 15
CASSYSFNTEAFF TGTGCCAGCAGTTACTCATTTAACACTGAAGCTTTCTTT TRBJ1-1 - TRBV6-2/TRBV6-3 few 13
CASSLDSGAYNEQFF TGTGCCAGCAGCCTAGATAGCGGGGCCTACAATGAGCAGTTCTTC TRBJ2-1 TRBD2 TRBV7-2 many 15
CASTRRVPSYEQYF TGTGCCAGCACTCGCAGAGTCCCCTCCTACGAGCAGTACTTC TRBJ2-7 - TRBV7-2 many 14
CSARLAGGNEQFF TGCAGTGCTAGACTAGCGGGGGGTAATGAGCAGTTCTTC TRBJ2-1 TRBD2 TRBV20-1 many 13
CASSQDVSGQETQYF TGCGCCAGCAGCCAAGATGTCTCGGGGCAAGAGACCCAGTACTTC TRBJ2-5 - TRBV4-3 - 15
CATSRDTTVTGNTIYF TGTGCCACCAGCAGAGACACGACAGTGACCGGAAACACCATATATTTT TRBJ1-3 - TRBV15 few 16
CASSVNWGAKENTIYF TGTGCCAGCAGCGTCAACTGGGGGGCAAAGGAGAACACCATATATTTT TRBJ1-3 - TRBV7-6 many 16
CASSLTAGTRNQPQHF TGTGCCAGCAGCCTAACTGCCGGGACAAGAAATCAGCCCCAGCATTTT TRBJ1-5 - TRBV7-8 many 16
CASRRDPNQPQHF TGTGCCAGCCGCAGGGATCCGAATCAGCCCCAGCATTTT TRBJ1-5 - TRBV6-2/TRBV6-3 few 13
CASRRTGNRETQYF TGTGCCAGCAGGAGGACAGGGAATAGGGAGACCCAGTACTTC TRBJ2-5 TRBD1 TRBV7-2 many 14
CASSEPVGSQETQYF TGTGCCAGCAGTGAACCGGTGGGATCTCAAGAGACCCAGTACTTC TRBJ2-5 - TRBV25-1 - 15
CASSLDRGTGLYEQYF TGTGCCAGCAGCTTGGACAGGGGGACAGGCCTTTACGAGCAGTACTTC TRBJ2-7 TRBD1 TRBV7-2 many 16
CASSLRRFSGANVLTF TGTGCCAGCAGTTTAAGAAGGTTCTCTGGGGCCAACGTCCTGACTTTC TRBJ2-6 - TRBV12-3/TRBV12-4 many 16
CASSSGQGDEGTYGYTF TGTGCCAGCAGTTCCGGACAGGGGGATGAGGGGACCTATGGCTACACCTTC TRBJ1-2 TRBD1 TRBV12-3/TRBV12-4 many 17
CASSLGGPPVF TGTGCCAGCAGCTTGGGGGGGCCCCCCGTTTTT TRBJ2-3 - TRBV5-6 few 11
CASSLELAGVSGTQYF TGTGCCAGCAGCTTAGAACTAGCGGGAGTCTCGGGTACGCAGTATTTT TRBJ2-3 TRBD2 TRBV5-4 - 16
CASSQYRGDDAQHF TGTGCCAGCAGCCAATACAGGGGGGACGATGCCCAGCATTTT TRBJ1-5 TRBD1 TRBV7-8 many 14
CASSQELVAGGTDTQYF TGCGCCAGCAGCCAAGAGTTGGTAGCGGGGGGCACAGATACGCAGTATTTT TRBJ2-3 TRBD2 TRBV4-3 few 17
CASSLGLGGTEAFF TGTGCCAGCAGTTTAGGTTTGGGGGGCACTGAAGCTTTCTTT TRBJ1-1 - TRBV28 many 14
CASSGGGFSEAFF TGTGCCAGCAGCGGTGGGGGGTTCTCTGAAGCTTTCTTT TRBJ1-1 - TRBV12-3/TRBV12-4 - 13
CASSLALGFGSSSYNSPLHF TGTGCCAGCAGCTTAGCCCTAGGGTTTGGGTCCAGCTCCTATAATTCACCCCTCCACTTT TRBJ1-6 - TRBV7-2 many 20
CSPRGLVTYNEQFF TGCAGTCCCAGGGGGCTTGTGACCTACAATGAGCAGTTCTTC TRBJ2-1 TRBD1 TRBV20-1 few 14
CASSSIRGLGNEQFF TGTGCCAGCAGTTCAATCAGGGGGCTAGGGAATGAGCAGTTCTTC TRBJ2-1 TRBD1 TRBV28 few 15
CASSLGQTQETQYF TGTGCCAGCAGCTTAGGACAGACACAAGAGACCCAGTACTTC TRBJ2-5 - TRBV7-2 many 14
CASSAVALGVLRDEQYF TGTGCCAGCAGCGCCGTGGCGTTGGGGGTCTTAAGGGACGAGCAGTACTTC TRBJ2-7 - TRBV28 many 17
CASSLARGRTYEQYF TGTGCCAGCAGCTTGGCGCGGGGTAGAACCTACGAGCAGTACTTC TRBJ2-7 - TRBV5-4 few 15
CSVWGGGPNNEQFF TGCAGCGTCTGGGGTGGGGGGCCTAACAATGAGCAGTTCTTC TRBJ2-1 - TRBV29-1 few 14
CSARERNSYEQYF TGCAGTGCTAGAGAGCGGAACTCCTACGAGCAGTACTTC TRBJ2-7 - TRBV20-1 - 13
CAWSAAGLVNTEAFF TGTGCCTGGAGCGCCGCGGGACTGGTAAACACTGAAGCTTTCTTT TRBJ1-1 - TRBV30 few 15
CASSLQRGVEETQYF TGTGCCAGCAGCTTACAGCGGGGGGTGGAAGAGACCCAGTACTTC TRBJ2-5 TRBD2 TRBV7-9 few 15
CASGRDREQFF TGTGCCAGCGGGCGGGATAGGGAGCAGTTCTTC TRBJ2-1 - TRBV27 few 11
CASSFPTGGLERQETQYF TGTGCCAGCAGTTTCCCGACCGGAGGCTTGGAAAGACAAGAGACCCAGTACTTC TRBJ2-5 - TRBV28 many 18
CASSSLAGLYNEQFF TGTGCCAGCAGCTCACTAGCGGGACTCTACAATGAGCAGTTCTTC TRBJ2-1 TRBD2 TRBV7-3 few 15
CASSWTSKQGLAQFF TGTGCCAGCAGCTGGACCTCTAAACAGGGTTTAGCGCAGTTCTTC TRBJ2-1 - TRBV7-2 many 15
CASSLPGVWTDTQYF TGTGCCAGCAGTCTGCCAGGGGTGTGGACAGATACGCAGTATTTT TRBJ2-3 - TRBV27 - 15
CASSPGTGGEKLFF TGTGCCAGCAGCCCCGGGACAGGGGGTGAAAAACTGTTTTTT TRBJ1-4 TRBD1 TRBV7-9 - 14
CSARGEREGLHF TGCAGTGCTAGGGGTGAGCGGGAGGGCCTACACTTC TRBJ2-7 TRBD2 TRBV20-1 - 12
CASRHGTVNTGELFF TGTGCCAGCAGACACGGGACGGTGAACACCGGGGAGCTGTTTTTT TRBJ2-2 - TRBV6-6 many 15
CSARGTSGLYNEQFF TGCAGTGCTAGGGGAACTAGCGGGCTTTACAATGAGCAGTTCTTC TRBJ2-1 TRBD2 TRBV20-1 few 15
CASSQDWGADSLFSGNTIYF TGCGCCAGCAGCCAAGATTGGGGGGCGGACAGCCTCTTCTCTGGAAACACCATATATTTT TRBJ1-3 - TRBV4-3 many 20
CASSTTTITEAFF TGTGCCAGTAGTACCACGACGATCACTGAAGCTTTCTTT TRBJ1-1 - TRBV19 many 13
CASSQISGIPNAGELFF TGTGCCAGCAGTCAAATTTCCGGGATCCCAAACGCCGGGGAGCTGTTTTTT TRBJ2-2 - TRBV11-2 many 17
CASSRGGGTGGSEQFF TGTGCCAGCAGCAGGGGGGGTGGGACAGGGGGTAGTGAGCAGTTCTTC TRBJ2-1 TRBD1 TRBV7-2 few 16
CASSRGTGNDSPLHF TGCGCCAGCAGCCGAGGGACAGGGAACGATTCACCCCTCCACTTT TRBJ1-6 TRBD1 TRBV4-3 many 15
CASSHGTLQETQYF TGTGCCAGCAGCCACGGGACGCTCCAAGAGACCCAGTACTTC TRBJ2-5 - TRBV5-6 many 14